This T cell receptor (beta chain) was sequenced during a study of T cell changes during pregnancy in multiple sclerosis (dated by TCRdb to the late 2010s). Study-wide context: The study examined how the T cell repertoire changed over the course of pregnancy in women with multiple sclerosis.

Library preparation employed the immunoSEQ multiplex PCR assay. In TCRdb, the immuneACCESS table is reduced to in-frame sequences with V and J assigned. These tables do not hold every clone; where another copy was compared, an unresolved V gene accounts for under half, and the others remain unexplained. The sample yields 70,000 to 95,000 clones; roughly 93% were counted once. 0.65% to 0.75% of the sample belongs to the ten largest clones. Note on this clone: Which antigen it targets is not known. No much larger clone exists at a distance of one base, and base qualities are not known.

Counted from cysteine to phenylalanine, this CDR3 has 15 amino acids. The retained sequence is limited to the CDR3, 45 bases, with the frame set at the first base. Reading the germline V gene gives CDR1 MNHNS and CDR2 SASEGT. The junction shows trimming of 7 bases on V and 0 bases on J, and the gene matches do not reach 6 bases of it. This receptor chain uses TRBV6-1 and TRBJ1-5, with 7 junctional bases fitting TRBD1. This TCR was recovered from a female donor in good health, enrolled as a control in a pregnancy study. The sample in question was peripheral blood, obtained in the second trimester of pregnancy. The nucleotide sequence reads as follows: TGTGCCAGCATCCCAGGGACAGATAGCAATCAGCCCCAGCATTTT. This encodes CASIPGTDSNQPQHF.